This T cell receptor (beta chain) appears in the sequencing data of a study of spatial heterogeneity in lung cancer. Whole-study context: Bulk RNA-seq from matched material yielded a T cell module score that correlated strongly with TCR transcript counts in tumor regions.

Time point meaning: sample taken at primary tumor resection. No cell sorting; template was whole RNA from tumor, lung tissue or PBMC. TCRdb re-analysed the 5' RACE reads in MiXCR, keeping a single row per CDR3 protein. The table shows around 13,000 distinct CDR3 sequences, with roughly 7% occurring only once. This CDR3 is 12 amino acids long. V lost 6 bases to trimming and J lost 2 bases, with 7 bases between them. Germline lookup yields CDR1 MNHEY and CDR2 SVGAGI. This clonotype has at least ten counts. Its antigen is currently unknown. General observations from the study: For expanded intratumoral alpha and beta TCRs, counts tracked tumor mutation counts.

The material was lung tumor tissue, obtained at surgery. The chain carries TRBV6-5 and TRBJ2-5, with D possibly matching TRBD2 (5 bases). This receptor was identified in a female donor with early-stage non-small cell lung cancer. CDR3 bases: TGTGCCAGCAGAACGGGACAAGAGACCCAGTACTTC. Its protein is CASRTGQETQYF.